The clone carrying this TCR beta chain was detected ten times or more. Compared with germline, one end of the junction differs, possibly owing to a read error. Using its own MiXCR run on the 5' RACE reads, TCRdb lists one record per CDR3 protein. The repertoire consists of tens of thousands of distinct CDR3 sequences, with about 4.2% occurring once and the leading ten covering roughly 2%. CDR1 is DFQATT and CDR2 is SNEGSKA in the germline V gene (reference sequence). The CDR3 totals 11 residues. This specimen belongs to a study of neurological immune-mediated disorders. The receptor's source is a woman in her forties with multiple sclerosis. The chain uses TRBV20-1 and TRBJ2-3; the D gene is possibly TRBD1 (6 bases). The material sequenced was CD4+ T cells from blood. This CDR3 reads CSGRGGDTQYF. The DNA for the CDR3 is TGCAGTGGTAGAGGGGGAGATACGCAGTATTTT.